These 5 T cell receptor beta chains originate from one sample sequenced in a study of blood T cell repertoires in COVID-19. Using immunoSEQ multiplex PCR, the repertoire was profiled, and TCRdb retains in-frame clones only, with some absent. Found here are roughly 150,000 clones, more than 75% of them singletons; the top ten hold more than 5%. Source material: PBMCs or T cells enriched from blood (not recorded which). These receptors all come from a woman aged 50 to 60 who had recovered from COVID-19.

The CDR3 is CASSPGMRQSSYNSPLHF. The CDR3 DNA reads as TGTGCCAGCAGCCCAGGGATGAGGCAGAGCTCCTATAATTCACCCCTCCACTTT. This chain uses TRBV7-8 with TRBJ1-6; a weak D match, TRBD1 (5 bases). The CDR3 contains 18 residues. Deletions cut 5 bases from V and 0 bases from J, with 17 bases between. The germline V gene has CDR1 SGHVS and CDR2 FQNEAQ.

Notes on this clone: Other DNA sequences within the sample encode an identical CDR3. The chain combines TRBV28 with TRBJ1-4, with D unresolved. The germline V gene has CDR1 MDHEN and CDR2 SYDVKM. This CDR3 spans 14 amino acids. Between the trimmed V and J ends, which lost 6 bases and 0 bases, there was a span of 8 bases. In nucleotides, the CDR3 is TGTGCCAGCAGCTCGGGAGCAACTAATGAAAAACTGTTTTTT. This sequence encodes CASSSGATNEKLFF.

The chain carries TRBV3-1 (or the pseudogene TRBV3-2) and TRBJ1-3; maybe TRBD1 (5 bases). V was shortened by 0 bases and J by 2 bases, with 8 bases between the two germline ends. The CDR3 extends over 15 amino acids. Germline lookup yields CDR1 LGHDT and CDR2 YNNKEL (reference sequence). CDR3 loop: CASSQDSGAGNTIYF. The CDR3, as DNA: TGTGCCAGCAGCCAAGATTCGGGGGCTGGAAACACCATATATTTT.

This sequence joins TRBV5-6 and TRBJ1-2, with 10 bases lining up with TRBD1. CDR3 length: 13 residues. CDR1 and CDR2 from the germline V gene are SGHDT and YYEEEE. V lost 4 bases, J lost 7 bases, and 4 bases stayed unmatched. The CDR3 spells CASSPDRGIGYTF. The CDR3 nucleotides read TGTGCCAGCAGCCCGGACAGGGGGATTGGCTACACCTTC.

In this sample, this clone turned up a few times. The chain has TRBV5-1 and TRBJ1-3; no clear D gene. The CDR3 runs 14 residues. Trimming left V 0 bases short and J 3 bases short, with 7 bases between. Germline CDR1 and CDR2: SGHRS and YFSETQ. The CDR3 DNA reads as TGCGCCAGCAGCTTGGGGGCAAATGGAAACACCATATATTTT. It translates to CASSLGANGNTIYF.